These T cell receptor beta chains were read from a single sample in a study of CD8+ T cells in alopecia areata. Assay used: immunoSEQ multiplex PCR; TCRdb lists only in-frame clones, some missing. The data contain 250,000 to 300,000 clones, about 62% of them singletons. The starting material was CD4+ T cells sorted from blood, obtained at week 24, from a patient treated with tofacitinib. The receptors here all came from a human donor with alopecia areata. The CDR3 runs from the conserved cysteine through the conserved F or W. D genes are given only for firm matches. Only part of the rows carry a size: once, few, many, or a class if the clone is expanded.

d_call: NA
j_call: TRBJ1-1
clone_size: NA
v_call: TRBV9
cdr3_aa: CASSVVWDTEAFF
cdr3_nt: TGTGCCAGCAGCGTAGTTTGGGACACTGAAGCTTTCTTT

d_call: TRBD2
j_call: TRBJ2-5
clone_size: few
v_call: TRBV5-1
cdr3_aa: CASRSGGARQETQYF
cdr3_nt: TGCGCCAGCAGAAGCGGGGGGGCCCGCCAAGAGACCCAGTACTTC

d_call: NA
j_call: TRBJ2-3
clone_size: few
v_call: TRBV6-5
cdr3_aa: CASSLRGTDTQYF
cdr3_nt: TGTGCCAGCAGTCTCAGAGGCACAGATACGCAGTATTTT

d_call: TRBD1
j_call: TRBJ1-2
clone_size: NA
v_call: TRBV5-6
cdr3_aa: CASSLGDRALGGYTF
cdr3_nt: TGTGCCAGCAGCTTGGGGGACAGGGCTTTAGGAGGCTACACCTTC

d_call: NA
j_call: TRBJ2-7
clone_size: few
v_call: TRBV29-1
cdr3_aa: CSVGDRTFTYEQYF
cdr3_nt: TGCAGCGTCGGGGACCGGACATTTACCTACGAGCAGTACTTC

d_call: TRBD1
j_call: TRBJ1-6
clone_size: NA
v_call: TRBV5-1
cdr3_aa: CASRTGEPNSPLHF
cdr3_nt: TGCGCCAGCAGAACAGGGGAACCTAATTCACCCCTCCACTTT

d_call: NA
j_call: TRBJ1-5
clone_size: once
v_call: TRBV30
cdr3_aa: CAWSAEWENQPQHF
cdr3_nt: TGTGCCTGGAGTGCGGAGTGGGAAAATCAGCCCCAGCATTTT

d_call: NA
j_call: TRBJ2-1
clone_size: NA
v_call: TRBV7-8
cdr3_aa: CASSLPRGGEQFF
cdr3_nt: TGTGCCAGCAGCTTACCTCGAGGGGGTGAGCAGTTCTTC

d_call: NA
j_call: TRBJ1-1
clone_size: NA
v_call: TRBV7-9
cdr3_aa: CASRINPGGAEAFF
cdr3_nt: TGTGCCAGCAGAATAAACCCCGGGGGTGCTGAAGCTTTCTTT

d_call: TRBD2
j_call: TRBJ2-3
clone_size: few
v_call: TRBV29-1
cdr3_aa: CSVRTRHTDTQYF
cdr3_nt: TGCAGCGTTCGGACTAGGCACACAGATACGCAGTATTTT

d_call: NA
j_call: TRBJ2-7
clone_size: NA
v_call: TRBV5-1
cdr3_aa: CASSLDRDPYEQYF
cdr3_nt: TGCGCCAGCAGCTTGGATAGGGATCCCTACGAGCAGTACTTC

d_call: NA
j_call: TRBJ2-3
clone_size: NA
v_call: TRBV9
cdr3_aa: CASSPFGGMDTDTQYF
cdr3_nt: TGTGCCAGCAGCCCCTTCGGGGGTATGGACACAGATACGCAGTATTTT

d_call: NA
j_call: TRBJ1-1
clone_size: NA
v_call: TRBV30
cdr3_aa: CAGNSGLTEAFF
cdr3_nt: TGTGCCGGCAACTCGGGGCTGACTGAAGCTTTCTTT

d_call: NA
j_call: TRBJ2-3
clone_size: few
v_call: TRBV29-1
cdr3_aa: CSVAAGLTDTQYF
cdr3_nt: TGCAGCGTTGCCGCCGGGCTGACAGATACGCAGTATTTT

d_call: NA
j_call: TRBJ2-7
clone_size: few
v_call: TRBV29-1
cdr3_aa: CSVTPTRRRGPSYEQYF
cdr3_nt: TGCAGCGTAACCCCAACAAGGAGGAGGGGGCCTTCCTACGAGCAGTACTTC

d_call: TRBD2
j_call: TRBJ2-7
clone_size: few
v_call: TRBV11-2
cdr3_aa: CASSFTSDNLYEQYF
cdr3_nt: TGTGCCAGCAGCTTTACTAGCGATAACCTGTACGAGCAGTACTTC

d_call: NA
j_call: TRBJ1-1
clone_size: NA
v_call: TRBV25-1
cdr3_aa: CASSGFSGVNTEAFF
cdr3_nt: TGTGCCAGCAGTGGATTCAGCGGCGTGAACACTGAAGCTTTCTTT

d_call: NA
j_call: TRBJ2-3
clone_size: once
v_call: TRBV5-1
cdr3_aa: CASSSRSPDTQYF
cdr3_nt: TGCGCCAGCAGTTCTCGATCCCCAGATACGCAGTATTTT

d_call: NA
j_call: TRBJ2-7
clone_size: NA
v_call: TRBV5-6
cdr3_aa: CASSSLGPGTYEQYF
cdr3_nt: TGTGCCAGCAGCTCCCTTGGTCCTGGGACCTACGAGCAGTACTTC

d_call: NA
j_call: TRBJ1-6
clone_size: once
v_call: TRBV6-6
cdr3_aa: CASSYDPRGTPLHF
cdr3_nt: TGTGCCAGCAGTTACGACCCCCGGGGAACACCCCTCCACTTT

d_call: TRBD2
j_call: TRBJ2-7
clone_size: few
v_call: TRBV9
cdr3_aa: CASSPRGLGTYEQYF
cdr3_nt: TGTGCCAGCAGCCCCCGGGGACTAGGCACCTACGAGCAGTACTTC

d_call: NA
j_call: TRBJ2-7
clone_size: NA
v_call: TRBV19
cdr3_aa: CASSIRAGQSSYEQYF
cdr3_nt: TGTGCCAGTAGTATACGGGCGGGACAAAGCTCCTACGAGCAGTACTTC

d_call: TRBD1
j_call: TRBJ1-2
clone_size: once
v_call: TRBV29-1
cdr3_aa: CSVEIQQGYGYTF
cdr3_nt: TGCAGCGTTGAGATTCAACAGGGGTATGGCTACACCTTC

d_call: TRBD2
j_call: TRBJ2-2
clone_size: NA
v_call: TRBV29-1
cdr3_aa: CSAPLAGGTGELFF
cdr3_nt: TGCAGCGCCCCGCTAGCGGGGGGTACCGGGGAGCTGTTTTTT

d_call: TRBD1
j_call: TRBJ2-2
clone_size: NA
v_call: TRBV29-1
cdr3_aa: CSVDARGREELFF
cdr3_nt: TGCAGCGTTGATGCCAGGGGGCGGGAGGAGCTGTTTTTT

d_call: NA
j_call: TRBJ2-1
clone_size: few
v_call: TRBV4-1
cdr3_aa: CASSQGTMYFNEQFF
cdr3_nt: TGCGCCAGCAGCCAAGGGACCATGTATTTCAATGAGCAGTTCTTC